This is a list of T cell receptor beta chains from one sample in a study of kidney transplant recipient with SARS-CoV-2 infection. TCRdb re-analysed the reads in MiXCR, keeping a single row per CDR3 protein. The sample contains roughly 250,000 distinct CDR3 sequences, 25% to 30% of which appear only once. Sequenced material: a blood sample, taken at baseline and on day 111 from a kidney transplant recipient. Source of these receptors: a young adult male patient who had COVID-19 and was a kidney transplant recipient. A share of the T cells may be of graft donor origin. Each CDR3 is given with its conserved first and last residue. The order of the fields is V gene, D gene, J gene, clone size, CDR3 DNA, CDR3 protein. A D gene is named only where the DNA matches it firmly. Some rows have no size entry. The others give once, few or many, or a class for an expanded clone.

>TRBV5-1|TRBD2|TRBJ2-5|many
TGCGCCAGCAGGGAAGGGACTAACCAAGAGACCCAGTACTTC
CASREGTNQETQYF
>TRBV6-5|.|TRBJ1-4|many
TGTGCCAGCAGCCCTTGGGACACTGAAAAACTGTTTTTT
CASSPWDTEKLFF
>TRBV11-2|.|TRBJ1-2|.
TGTGCCAGCAGCTGGGAAATAACAAGCAGAGAGACCTATGGCTACACCTTC
CASSWEITSRETYGYTF
>TRBV15|.|TRBJ1-1|many
TGTGCCACCAGCAGAGGGAGGGTGGGTCTAAACACTGAAGCTTTCTTT
CATSRGRVGLNTEAFF
>TRBV3-1|.|TRBJ1-2|many
TGTGCCAGCAGCCAAGGGAGCACCCTTCGAAAGACCTATGGCTACACCTTC
CASSQGSTLRKTYGYTF
>TRBV27|.|TRBJ2-3|.
TGTGCCAGCAGCCGGGACTCCGAACCTAGTACGCAGTATTTT
CASSRDSEPSTQYF
>TRBV9|TRBD1|TRBJ1-1|many
TGTGCCAGCAGCGTAGAAGGGGGCGACACTGAAGCTTTCTTT
CASSVEGGDTEAFF
>TRBV23-1|.|TRBJ1-2|many
TGCGCCAGCAGTGTTTCCCAGCTACGCAGAAAGACCTATGGCTACACCTTC
CASSVSQLRRKTYGYTF
>TRBV5-5|.|TRBJ1-2|many
TGTGCCAGCTGCGGCTTTGTCTCGCGAAAGACCTATGGCTACACCTTC
CASCGFVSRKTYGYTF
>TRBV5-8|.|TRBJ1-1|many
TGTGCCAGCAGCCAGGACGGTACTGAAGCTTTCTTT
CASSQDGTEAFF
>TRBV7-2|TRBD2|TRBJ2-3|.
TGTGCCAGCAGCCGGGGGGGTGCGGCAGATACGCAGTATTTT
CASSRGGAADTQYF
>TRBV11-2|.|TRBJ1-2|.
TGTGCCAGCAGCGTCGGTCTAACAAGCAGAAAGACCTATGACTACACCTTC
CASSVGLTSRKTYDYTF
>TRBV28|.|TRBJ2-2|many
TGTGCCAGCAGTAGGCGCCAATATCGTTCGAACACCGGGGAGCTGTTTTTT
CASSRRQYRSNTGELFF
>TRBV7-9|TRBD1|TRBJ2-7|many
TGTGCCAGCAGCTTAGTCTCCGGGACAGGCGACTACGAGCAGTACTTC
CASSLVSGTGDYEQYF
>TRBV20-1|.|TRBJ1-4|many
TGCAGTGCTAGAGATATCGAGAATGAAAAACTGTTTTTT
CSARDIENEKLFF
>TRBV18|TRBD2|TRBJ2-3|few
TGTGCCAGCTCACCACCGAAAACTAGCGGGACAGATACGCAGTATTTT
CASSPPKTSGTDTQYF
>TRBV5-5|.|TRBJ1-2|many
TGTGCCAGCAAACCCCCCGACAGACCGAACTATGGCTACACCTTC
CASKPPDRPNYGYTF
>TRBV12-3/TRBV12-4|TRBD1|TRBJ1-5|many
TGTGCCAGCAACCCGTCCGGGACAGGGGGCCCCAATCAGCCCCAGCATTTT
CASNPSGTGGPNQPQHF
>TRBV19|.|TRBJ1-5|many
TGTGCCAGTAGTATTGCGAATCAGCCCCAGCATTTT
CASSIANQPQHF
>TRBV19|TRBD2|TRBJ2-1|.
TGTGCCAGTACAAAGTCTAGCGGGGCTAGGGGGGAGCAGTTCTTC
CASTKSSGARGEQFF
>TRBV18|.|TRBJ1-4|many
TGTGCCAGCTCATTCCCGGGACCCAAGACTAATGAAAAACTGTTTTTT
CASSFPGPKTNEKLFF
>TRBV30|.|TRBJ1-6|many
TGTGCCTGGAGTGCCGAGAGCTCCTATAATTCACCCCTCCACTTT
CAWSAESSYNSPLHF
>TRBV7-7|.|TRBJ1-2|.
TGTGCCAGCAGCTTGTTAGTTAAGTGCCGAAAGACCTATGGCTACACCTTC
CASSLLVKCRKTYGYTF
>TRBV19|.|TRBJ2-2|many
TGTGCCAGTAGTATTAACCTAATCCCGAACACCGGGGAGCTGTTTTTT
CASSINLIPNTGELFF
>TRBV7-2|.|TRBJ2-3|few
TGTGCCAGCAGCCCAAGCGGGCTGTCCACAGATACGCAGTATTTT
CASSPSGLSTDTQYF
>TRBV7-8|TRBD1|TRBJ2-2|.
TGTGCCAGCAGCTTGAGGACAGGGCGCACCGGGGAGCTGTTTTTT
CASSLRTGRTGELFF
>TRBV7-9|.|TRBJ1-2|many
TGTGCCAGCAGCCGAAACCCATACCATGGAAAGACCTATGGCTACACCTTC
CASSRNPYHGKTYGYTF
>TRBV24-1|TRBD2|TRBJ2-2|many
TGTGCCACCAGTGATTTTGGGCGGGGGGGGACCGGGGAGCTGTTTTTT
CATSDFGRGGTGELFF
>TRBV6-1|.|TRBJ1-4|many
TGTGCCAGCAGTCAAACTCCACGTTCGGACCCCGGCAATGAAAAACTGTTTTTT
CASSQTPRSDPGNEKLFF
>TRBV19|.|TRBJ1-2|many
TGTGCCAGTAGTGAGGCCAGGACAAATCGAAAGACCTATGGCTACACCTTC
CASSEARTNRKTYGYTF
>TRBV15|.|TRBJ2-4|few
TGTGCCACAGGACAGAGATTAACCAAAAACATTCAGTACTTC
CATGQRLTKNIQYF
>TRBV9|.|TRBJ1-2|many
TGTGCCAGCAGCGTAGGTCAGGGGATCGGCTATGGCTACACCTTC
CASSVGQGIGYGYTF
>TRBV30|.|TRBJ1-5|few
TGTGCCTGGAGTACACAGGTGGTTGGGCAGCCCCAGCATTTT
CAWSTQVVGQPQHF
>TRBV12-3/TRBV12-4|.|TRBJ1-2|many
TGTGCCAGCAGTCCATCATCCACAGCAGGAAAGACCTATGGCTACACCTTC
CASSPSSTAGKTYGYTF
>TRBV20-1|.|TRBJ2-7|many
TGCAGTGCCCTACCGGGGGACAGCTCCTACGAGCAGTACTTC
CSALPGDSSYEQYF